A selection of T cell receptor beta chains follows, all from one sample in a study of cytomegalovirus exposure and HLA in healthy donors. Profiled with immunoSEQ multiplex PCR; TCRdb holds only in-frame clones, not every one. The sample contains 95,000 or so clones, 81% of which appear only once. Sequencing was carried out using PBMCs. These receptors all come from a woman between 65 and 79 years old in good health and CMV-seropositive. Each CDR3 is given with its conserved first and last residue. D genes are given only for firm matches.

d_gene: -
j_gene: TRBJ2-6
v_gene: TRBV21-1
CDR3aa: CASRSTGRKDSGANVLTF

d_gene: TRBD2
j_gene: TRBJ2-2
v_gene: TRBV19
CDR3aa: CATKGTIAGGRTGELFF

d_gene: TRBD1
j_gene: TRBJ1-2
v_gene: TRBV27
CDR3aa: CASSEGARVGGYTF

d_gene: TRBD2
j_gene: TRBJ2-1
v_gene: TRBV6-1
CDR3aa: CASTGLAGGGEQFF

d_gene: -
j_gene: TRBJ2-5
v_gene: TRBV5-1
CDR3aa: CASSLASGETQYF

d_gene: TRBD2
j_gene: TRBJ2-2
v_gene: TRBV5-1
CDR3aa: CASSVTSGANTGELFF

d_gene: TRBD2
j_gene: TRBJ2-5
v_gene: TRBV5-1
CDR3aa: CASGRTSGGETQYF

d_gene: -
j_gene: TRBJ2-1
v_gene: TRBV28
CDR3aa: CASRPRRPQNSRNEQFF

d_gene: TRBD1
j_gene: TRBJ1-1
v_gene: TRBV18
CDR3aa: CASSPGQGEAFF

d_gene: -
j_gene: TRBJ2-7
v_gene: TRBV30
CDR3aa: CAWGEAKEQYF

d_gene: TRBD1
j_gene: TRBJ1-1
v_gene: TRBV7-9
CDR3aa: CASSSRDSEAFF

d_gene: -
j_gene: -
v_gene: TRBV21-1
CDR3aa: CASSMGGDGRYEQYF

d_gene: TRBD2
j_gene: TRBJ2-5
v_gene: TRBV5-1
CDR3aa: CASSPGLAGSQETQYF

d_gene: TRBD1
j_gene: TRBJ1-5
v_gene: TRBV28
CDR3aa: CASSLPDRAMPQHF

d_gene: TRBD2
j_gene: TRBJ2-5
v_gene: TRBV6-6
CDR3aa: CATGTSGRKETQYF

d_gene: -
j_gene: TRBJ1-3
v_gene: TRBV7-9
CDR3aa: CASSWEGASGNTIYF

d_gene: -
j_gene: TRBJ2-3
v_gene: TRBV20-1
CDR3aa: CSASPSDTQYF

d_gene: -
j_gene: TRBJ2-3
v_gene: TRBV7-3
CDR3aa: CASSLMGSNTDTQYF

d_gene: -
j_gene: TRBJ2-3
v_gene: TRBV7-9
CDR3aa: CSSRDWRDTQYF

d_gene: -
j_gene: TRBJ2-3
v_gene: TRBV15
CDR3aa: CATSRGATDTQYF

d_gene: TRBD2
j_gene: TRBJ2-5
v_gene: TRBV5-1
CDR3aa: CASSLRLAPSQETQYF

d_gene: -
j_gene: TRBJ1-2
v_gene: TRBV4-2
CDR3aa: CASSRRPGEGYTF

d_gene: -
j_gene: TRBJ1-5
v_gene: TRBV28
CDR3aa: CASTTVPRPQHF